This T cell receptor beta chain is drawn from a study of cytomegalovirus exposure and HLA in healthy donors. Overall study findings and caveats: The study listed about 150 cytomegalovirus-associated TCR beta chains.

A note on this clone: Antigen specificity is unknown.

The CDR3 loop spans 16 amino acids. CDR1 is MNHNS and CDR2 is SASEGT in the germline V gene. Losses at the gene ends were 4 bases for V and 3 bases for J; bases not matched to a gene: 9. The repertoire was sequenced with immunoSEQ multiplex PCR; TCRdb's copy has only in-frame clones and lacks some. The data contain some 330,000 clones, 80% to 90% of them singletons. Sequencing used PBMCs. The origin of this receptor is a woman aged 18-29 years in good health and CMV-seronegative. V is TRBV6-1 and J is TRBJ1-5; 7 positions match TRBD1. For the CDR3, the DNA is TGTGCCAGCAGTGTAGATTGGGACAGCTTCAATCAGCCCCAGCATTTT. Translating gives CASSVDWDSFNQPQHF.